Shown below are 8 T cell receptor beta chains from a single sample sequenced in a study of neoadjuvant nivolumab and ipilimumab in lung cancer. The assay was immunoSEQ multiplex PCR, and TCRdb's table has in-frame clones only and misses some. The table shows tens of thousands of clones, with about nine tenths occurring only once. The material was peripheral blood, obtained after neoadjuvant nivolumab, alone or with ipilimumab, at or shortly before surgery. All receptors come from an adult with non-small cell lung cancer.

The CDR3 bases are TGTGCCAGCTCAGGGGGGATGAACACTGAAGCTTTCTTT. This encodes CASSGGMNTEAFF. The chain links TRBV18 to TRBJ1-1, with D tentatively TRBD1 (5 bases). Trimming stripped 5 bases from V and 0 bases from J, with 7 bases between. The CDR3 is 13 amino acids. Per germline, CDR1 KGHSH and CDR2 LQKENI.

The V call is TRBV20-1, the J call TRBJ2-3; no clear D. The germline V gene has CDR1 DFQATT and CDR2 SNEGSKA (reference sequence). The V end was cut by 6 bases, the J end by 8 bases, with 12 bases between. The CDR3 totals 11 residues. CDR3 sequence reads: CSARVSSTQYF. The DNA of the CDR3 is TGCAGTGCCCGAGTCTCGTCTACGCAGTATTTT.

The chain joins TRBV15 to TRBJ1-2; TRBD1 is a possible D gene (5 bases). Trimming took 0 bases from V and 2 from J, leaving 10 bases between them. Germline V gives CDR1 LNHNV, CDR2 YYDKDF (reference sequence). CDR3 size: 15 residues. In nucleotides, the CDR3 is TGTGCCACCAGCAGAGATTTGGCAGGGAACTATGGCTACACCTTC. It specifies CATSRDLAGNYGYTF.

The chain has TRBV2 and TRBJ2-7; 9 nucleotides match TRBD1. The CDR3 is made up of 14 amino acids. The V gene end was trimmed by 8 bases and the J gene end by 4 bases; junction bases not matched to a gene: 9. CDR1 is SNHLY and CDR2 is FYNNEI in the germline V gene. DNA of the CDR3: TGTGCCAGCGTGGGGGGGACAGGGAGATACGAGCAGTACTTC. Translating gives CASVGGTGRYEQYF.

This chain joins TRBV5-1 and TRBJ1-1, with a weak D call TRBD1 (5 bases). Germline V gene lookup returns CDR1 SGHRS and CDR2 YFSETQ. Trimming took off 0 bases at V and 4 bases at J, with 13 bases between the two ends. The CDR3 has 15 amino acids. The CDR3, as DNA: TGCGCCAGCAGCTTGGGGGAGGGGAGAGCCACTGAAGCTTTCTTT. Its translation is CASSLGEGRATEAFF.

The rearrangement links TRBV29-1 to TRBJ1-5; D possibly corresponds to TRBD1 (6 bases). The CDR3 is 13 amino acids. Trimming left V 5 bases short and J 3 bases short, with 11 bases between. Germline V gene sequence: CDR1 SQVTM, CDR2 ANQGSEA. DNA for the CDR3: TGCAGCGTTAGGGACACCCTCAATCAGCCCCAGCATTTT. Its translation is CSVRDTLNQPQHF.

The CDR3 DNA reads TGCGCCAGCAGCTATTACTCGACAGGGAAGAATTCACCCCTCCACTTT. This gives the protein CASSYYSTGKNSPLHF. The V call is TRBV5-1, the J call TRBJ1-6; 7 positions agree with TRBD1. The germline V gene has CDR1 SGHRS and CDR2 YFSETQ. V shed 3 bases and J 7 bases; nucleotides not matched to a gene: 10. CDR3 length equals 16 residues.

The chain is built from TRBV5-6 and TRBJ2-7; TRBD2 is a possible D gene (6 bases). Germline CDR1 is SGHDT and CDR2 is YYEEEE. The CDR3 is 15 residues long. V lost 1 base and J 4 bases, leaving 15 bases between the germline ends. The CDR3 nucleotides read TGTGCCAGCAGCTTGTTGGAGGGCCTTTTATACGAGCAGTACTTC. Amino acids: CASSLLEGLLYEQYF.